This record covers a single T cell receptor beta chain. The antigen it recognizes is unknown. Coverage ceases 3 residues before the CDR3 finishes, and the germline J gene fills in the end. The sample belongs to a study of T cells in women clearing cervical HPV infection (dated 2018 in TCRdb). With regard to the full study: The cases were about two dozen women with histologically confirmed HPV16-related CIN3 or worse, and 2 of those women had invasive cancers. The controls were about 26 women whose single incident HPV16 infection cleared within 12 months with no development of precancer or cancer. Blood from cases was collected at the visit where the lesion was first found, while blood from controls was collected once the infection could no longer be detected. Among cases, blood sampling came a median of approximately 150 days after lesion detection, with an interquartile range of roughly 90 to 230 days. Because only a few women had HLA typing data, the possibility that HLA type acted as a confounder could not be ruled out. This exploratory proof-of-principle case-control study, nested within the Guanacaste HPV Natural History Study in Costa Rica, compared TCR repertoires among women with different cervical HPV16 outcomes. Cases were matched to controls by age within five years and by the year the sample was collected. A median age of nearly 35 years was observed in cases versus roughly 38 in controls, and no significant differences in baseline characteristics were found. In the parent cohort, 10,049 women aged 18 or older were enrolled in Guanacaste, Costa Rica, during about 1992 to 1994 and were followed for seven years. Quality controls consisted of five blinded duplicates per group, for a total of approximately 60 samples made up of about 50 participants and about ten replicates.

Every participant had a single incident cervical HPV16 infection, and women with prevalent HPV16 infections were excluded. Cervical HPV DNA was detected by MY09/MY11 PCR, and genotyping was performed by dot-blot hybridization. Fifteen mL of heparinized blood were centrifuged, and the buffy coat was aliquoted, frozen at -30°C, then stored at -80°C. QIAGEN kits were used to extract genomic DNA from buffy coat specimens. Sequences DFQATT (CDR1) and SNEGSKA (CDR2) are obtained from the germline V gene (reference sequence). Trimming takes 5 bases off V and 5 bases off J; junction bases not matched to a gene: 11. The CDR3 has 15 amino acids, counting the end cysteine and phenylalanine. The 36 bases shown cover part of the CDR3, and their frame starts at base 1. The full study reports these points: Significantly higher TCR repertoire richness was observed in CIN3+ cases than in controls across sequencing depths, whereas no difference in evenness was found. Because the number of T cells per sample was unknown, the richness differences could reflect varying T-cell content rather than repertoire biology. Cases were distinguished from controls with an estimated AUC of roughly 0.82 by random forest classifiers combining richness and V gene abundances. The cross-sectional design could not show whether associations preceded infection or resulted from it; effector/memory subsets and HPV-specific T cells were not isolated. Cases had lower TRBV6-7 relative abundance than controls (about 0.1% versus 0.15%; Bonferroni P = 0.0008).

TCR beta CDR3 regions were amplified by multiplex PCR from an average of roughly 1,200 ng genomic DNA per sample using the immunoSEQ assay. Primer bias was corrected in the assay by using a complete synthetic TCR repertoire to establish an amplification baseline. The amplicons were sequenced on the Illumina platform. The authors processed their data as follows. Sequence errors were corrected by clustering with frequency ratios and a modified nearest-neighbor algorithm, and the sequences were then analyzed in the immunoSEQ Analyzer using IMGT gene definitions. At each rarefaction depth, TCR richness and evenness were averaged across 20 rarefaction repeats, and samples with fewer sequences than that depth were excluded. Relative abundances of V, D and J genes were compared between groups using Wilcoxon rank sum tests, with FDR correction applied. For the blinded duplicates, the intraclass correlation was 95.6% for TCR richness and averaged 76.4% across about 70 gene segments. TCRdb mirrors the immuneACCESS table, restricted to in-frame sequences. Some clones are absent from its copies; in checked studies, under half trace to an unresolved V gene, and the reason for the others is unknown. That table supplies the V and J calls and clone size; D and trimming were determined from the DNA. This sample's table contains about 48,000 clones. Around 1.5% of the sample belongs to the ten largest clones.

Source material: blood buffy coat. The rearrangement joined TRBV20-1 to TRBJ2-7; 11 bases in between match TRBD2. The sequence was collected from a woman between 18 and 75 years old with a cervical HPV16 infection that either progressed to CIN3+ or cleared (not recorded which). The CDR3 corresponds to CSASPTSGVSNEQYF. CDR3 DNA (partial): TGCAGTGCTTCACCGACTAGCGGGGTTAGCAACGAG.